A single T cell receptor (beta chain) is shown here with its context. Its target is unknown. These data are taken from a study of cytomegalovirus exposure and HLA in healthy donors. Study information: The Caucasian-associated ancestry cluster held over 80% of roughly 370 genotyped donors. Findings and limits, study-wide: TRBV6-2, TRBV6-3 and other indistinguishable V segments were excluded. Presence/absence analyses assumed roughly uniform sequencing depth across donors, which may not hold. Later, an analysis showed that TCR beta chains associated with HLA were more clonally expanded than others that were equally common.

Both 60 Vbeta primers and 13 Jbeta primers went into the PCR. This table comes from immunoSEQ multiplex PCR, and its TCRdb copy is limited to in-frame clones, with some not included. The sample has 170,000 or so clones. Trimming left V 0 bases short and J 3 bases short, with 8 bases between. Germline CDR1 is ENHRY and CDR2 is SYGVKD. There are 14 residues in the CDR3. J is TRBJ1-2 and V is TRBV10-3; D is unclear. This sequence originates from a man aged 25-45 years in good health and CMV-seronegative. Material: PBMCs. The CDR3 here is CAISESGGYYGYTF. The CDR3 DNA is TGTGCCATCAGTGAGTCAGGCGGATACTATGGCTACACCTTC.